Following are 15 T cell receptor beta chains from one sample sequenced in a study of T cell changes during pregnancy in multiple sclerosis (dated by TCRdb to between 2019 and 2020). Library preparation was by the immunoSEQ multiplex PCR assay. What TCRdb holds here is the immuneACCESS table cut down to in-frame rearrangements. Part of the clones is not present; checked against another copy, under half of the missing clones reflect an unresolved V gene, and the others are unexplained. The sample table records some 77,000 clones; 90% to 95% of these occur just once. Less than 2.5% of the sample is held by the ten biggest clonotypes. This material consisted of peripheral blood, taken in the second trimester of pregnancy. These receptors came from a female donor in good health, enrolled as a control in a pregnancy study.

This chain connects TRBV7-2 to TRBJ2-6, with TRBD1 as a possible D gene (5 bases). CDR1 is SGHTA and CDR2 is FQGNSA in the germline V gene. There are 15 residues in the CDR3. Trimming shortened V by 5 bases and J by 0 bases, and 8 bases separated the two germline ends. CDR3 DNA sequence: TGTGCCAGCAGCCCGACAGTCTCTGGGGCCAACGTCCTGACTTTC. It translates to CASSPTVSGANVLTF.

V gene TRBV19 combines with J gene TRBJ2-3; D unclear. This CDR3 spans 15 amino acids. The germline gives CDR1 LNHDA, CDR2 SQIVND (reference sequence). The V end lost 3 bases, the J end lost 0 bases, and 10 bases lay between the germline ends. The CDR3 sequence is CASSIRLGSTDTQYF. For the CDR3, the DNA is TGTGCCAGTAGTATTAGGCTAGGAAGCACAGATACGCAGTATTTT.

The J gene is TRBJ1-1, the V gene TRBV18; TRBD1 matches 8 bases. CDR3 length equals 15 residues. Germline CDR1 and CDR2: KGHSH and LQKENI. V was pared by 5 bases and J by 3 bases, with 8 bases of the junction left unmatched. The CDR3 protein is CASSKGQAPDTEAFF. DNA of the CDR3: TGTGCCAGCTCAAAGGGACAGGCCCCTGACACTGAAGCTTTCTTT. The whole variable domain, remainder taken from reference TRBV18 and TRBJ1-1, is NAGVMQNPRHLVRRRGQEARLRCSPMKGHSHVYWYRQLPEEGLKFMVYLQKENIIDESGMPKERFSAEFPKEGPSILRIQQVVRGDSAAYFCASSKGQAPDTEAFFGQGTRLTVV.

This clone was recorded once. The CDR3 DNA is TGTGCCAGCAGCTTACACGCCGACAGGGACTCCTCTGGAAACACCATATATTTT. It encodes CASSLHADRDSSGNTIYF. The J gene is TRBJ1-3, the V gene TRBV11-3; 7 nucleotides align to TRBD1. The CDR3 sequence is 18 residues long. Germline V CDR1 and CDR2: SGHNT, YENEEA. With V trimmed by 2 bases and J by 0 bases, 10 bases remained unmatched. Variable domain in full (rest from reference TRBV11-3 and TRBJ1-3): EAGVVQSPRYKIIEKKQPVAFWCNPISGHNTLYWYLQNLGQGPELLIRYENEEAVDDSQLPKDRFSAERLKGVDSTLKIQPAELGDSAVYLCASSLHADRDSSGNTIYFGEGSWLTVV.

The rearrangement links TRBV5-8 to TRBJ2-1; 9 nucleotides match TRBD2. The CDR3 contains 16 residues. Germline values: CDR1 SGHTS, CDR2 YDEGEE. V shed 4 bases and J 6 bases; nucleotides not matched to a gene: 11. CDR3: CASSTLGTSRTNEQFF. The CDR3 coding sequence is TGTGCCAGCAGCACCCTCGGGACTAGCCGGACCAATGAGCAGTTCTTC.

The CDR3 protein is CASSQESGYEQYF. CDR3 nucleotide sequence: TGTGCCAGCAGCCAAGAATCCGGCTACGAGCAGTACTTC. The rearrangement uses TRBV4-2 and TRBJ2-7; D unclear. Germline V gene lookup returns CDR1 LGHNA and CDR2 YNFKEQ. The CDR3 spans 13 residues. V dropped 0 bases and J dropped 3 bases, with 6 bases sitting between them.

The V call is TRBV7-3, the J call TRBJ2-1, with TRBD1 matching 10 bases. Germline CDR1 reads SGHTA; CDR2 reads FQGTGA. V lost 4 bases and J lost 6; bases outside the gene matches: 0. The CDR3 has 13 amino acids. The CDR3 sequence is CASSWDRGNEQFF. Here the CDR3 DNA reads TGTGCCAGCAGCTGGGACAGGGGCAATGAGCAGTTCTTC.

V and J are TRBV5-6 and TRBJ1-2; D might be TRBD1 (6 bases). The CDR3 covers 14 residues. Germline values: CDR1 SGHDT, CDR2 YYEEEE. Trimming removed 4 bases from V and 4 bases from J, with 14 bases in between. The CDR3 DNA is TGTGCCAGCAGCCCAGGGACATCGGGCTATGGCTACACCTTC. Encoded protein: CASSPGTSGYGYTF.

The CDR3 loop is CASSIRQGGTGELFF. The CDR3 coding sequence is TGTGCCAGCAGCATCAGACAGGGGGGCACCGGGGAGCTGTTTTTT. The rearrangement links TRBV7-8 to TRBJ2-2; 9 nucleotides match TRBD1. The germline V gene has CDR1 SGHVS and CDR2 FQNEAQ. Trimming cost V 5 bases and J 4 bases; bases outside gene matches: 5. The CDR3 sequence is 15 residues long.

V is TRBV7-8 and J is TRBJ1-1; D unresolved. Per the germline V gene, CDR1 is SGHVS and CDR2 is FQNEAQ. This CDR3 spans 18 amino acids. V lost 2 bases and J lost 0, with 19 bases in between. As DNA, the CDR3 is TGTGCCAGCAGCTTATCAAGGTTTGTGGAGGGAATGAACACTGAAGCTTTCTTT. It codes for CASSLSRFVEGMNTEAFF.

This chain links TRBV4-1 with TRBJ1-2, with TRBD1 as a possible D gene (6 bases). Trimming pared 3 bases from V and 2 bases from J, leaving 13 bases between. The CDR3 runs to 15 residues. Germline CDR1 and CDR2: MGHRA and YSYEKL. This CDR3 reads CASSQTDRANYGYTF. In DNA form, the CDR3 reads TGCGCCAGCAGCCAGACGGACAGAGCGAACTATGGCTACACCTTC.

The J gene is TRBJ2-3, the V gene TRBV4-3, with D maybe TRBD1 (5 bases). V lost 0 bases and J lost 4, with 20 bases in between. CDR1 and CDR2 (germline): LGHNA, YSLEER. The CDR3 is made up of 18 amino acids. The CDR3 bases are TGCGCCAGCAGCCAAGAGGGGCCCCGAGTGGGTGGCGCAGATACGCAGTATTTT. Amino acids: CASSQEGPRVGGADTQYF.

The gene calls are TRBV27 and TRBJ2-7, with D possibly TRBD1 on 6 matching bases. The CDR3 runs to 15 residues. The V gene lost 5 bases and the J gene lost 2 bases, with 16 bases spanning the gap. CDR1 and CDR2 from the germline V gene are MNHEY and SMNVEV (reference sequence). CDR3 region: CASSKTRDNAYEQYF. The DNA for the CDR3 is TGTGCCAGCAGTAAAACCCGGGACAACGCCTACGAGCAGTACTTC.

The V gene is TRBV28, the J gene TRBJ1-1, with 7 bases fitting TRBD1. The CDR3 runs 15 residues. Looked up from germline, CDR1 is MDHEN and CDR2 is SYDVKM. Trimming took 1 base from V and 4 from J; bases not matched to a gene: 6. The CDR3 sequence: CASSLSSGGRTEAFF. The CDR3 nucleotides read TGTGCCAGCAGTTTATCTTCAGGGGGTCGCACTGAAGCTTTCTTT.

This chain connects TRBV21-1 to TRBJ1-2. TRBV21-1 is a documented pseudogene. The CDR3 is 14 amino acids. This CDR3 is CASSKERINYGYTF. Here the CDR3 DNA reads TGTGCCAGCAGCAAAGAGAGGATTAACTATGGCTACACCTTC.